These T cell receptor beta chains were read from a single sample in a study of blood T cells in healthy people across ages. One entry per CDR3 protein results from TCRdb running MiXCR on the 5' RACE reads. Of 850,000 to 1,100,000 distinct CDR3 sequences listed, around two fifths are singletons. The source material was blood. Source of these receptors: a man aged 18 to 30 in good health. Both conserved end residues are part of each CDR3. The D gene is left open where the match is weak. The size field is filled for only some rows; it gives once, few, many or a size class.

j_call: TRBJ1-4
clone_size: NA
v_call: TRBV20-1
d_call: TRBD1
cdr3_aa: CSADRAGEKLFF
cdr3_nt: TGCAGTGCTGACAGGGCGGGAGAAAAACTGTTTTTT

j_call: TRBJ1-5
clone_size: once
v_call: TRBV6-2/TRBV6-3
d_call: NA
cdr3_aa: CASSWRPRGVLGSNQPQHF
cdr3_nt: TGTGCCAGCAGTTGGCGCCCCAGGGGAGTACTCGGTAGCAATCAGCCCCAGCATTTT

j_call: TRBJ2-7
clone_size: few
v_call: TRBV5-1
d_call: NA
cdr3_aa: CASSFQGGYEQYF
cdr3_nt: TGCGCCAGCAGCTTTCAGGGGGGCTACGAGCAGTACTTC

j_call: TRBJ2-3
clone_size: NA
v_call: TRBV7-2
d_call: TRBD2
cdr3_aa: CASSSQTSGVGTDTQYF
cdr3_nt: TGTGCCAGCAGCTCTCAGACTAGCGGGGTAGGCACAGATACGCAGTATTTT

j_call: TRBJ2-1
clone_size: NA
v_call: TRBV27
d_call: NA
cdr3_aa: CASSSQGRGEQFF
cdr3_nt: TGTGCCAGCAGTTCCCAGGGGCGGGGTGAGCAGTTCTTC

j_call: TRBJ2-4
clone_size: few
v_call: TRBV2
d_call: TRBD1
cdr3_aa: CASGYGTGVGNIQYF
cdr3_nt: TGTGCCAGCGGGTACGGGACAGGGGTCGGAAACATTCAGTACTTC

j_call: TRBJ1-2
clone_size: NA
v_call: TRBV28
d_call: NA
cdr3_aa: CASSLLVRREIRGNYGYTF
cdr3_nt: TGTGCCAGCAGTTTATTGGTCCGAAGGGAGATTAGAGGCAACTATGGCTACACCTTC

j_call: TRBJ2-2
clone_size: few
v_call: TRBV12-3/TRBV12-4
d_call: TRBD1
cdr3_aa: CASGTPGTASTGELFF
cdr3_nt: TGTGCCAGCGGGACACCGGGGACAGCCTCTACCGGGGAGCTGTTTTTT

j_call: TRBJ2-5
clone_size: NA
v_call: TRBV5-1
d_call: NA
cdr3_aa: CASTPGREQETQYF
cdr3_nt: TGCGCCAGCACCCCAGGGAGAGAGCAAGAGACCCAGTACTTC

j_call: TRBJ2-7
clone_size: few
v_call: TRBV4-2
d_call: TRBD2
cdr3_aa: CASSQFRGGLSYEQYF
cdr3_nt: TGTGCCAGCAGCCAGTTCCGGGGGGGCCTGTCCTACGAGCAGTACTTC

j_call: TRBJ2-3
clone_size: NA
v_call: TRBV7-9
d_call: NA
cdr3_aa: CASSSRAMEPGTDTQYF
cdr3_nt: TGTGCCAGCAGCTCCAGGGCGATGGAGCCGGGGACAGATACGCAGTATTTT

j_call: TRBJ2-2
clone_size: NA
v_call: TRBV15
d_call: NA
cdr3_aa: CATRESGELFF
cdr3_nt: TGTGCCACCAGGGAGTCCGGGGAGCTGTTTTTT

j_call: TRBJ2-3
clone_size: NA
v_call: TRBV7-9
d_call: TRBD1
cdr3_aa: CASSKRTGVTDTQYF
cdr3_nt: TGTGCCAGCAGTAAGCGGACAGGGGTTACAGATACGCAGTATTTT

j_call: TRBJ1-2
clone_size: few
v_call: TRBV14
d_call: NA
cdr3_aa: CASSPGSSRFSRAYGYTF
cdr3_nt: TGTGCCAGCAGCCCAGGGTCGAGCAGGTTTTCCAGAGCCTATGGCTACACCTTC

j_call: TRBJ2-3
clone_size: once
v_call: TRBV5-1
d_call: TRBD2
cdr3_aa: CASSLRTSGGRTDTQYF
cdr3_nt: TGCGCCAGCAGCCTTCGGACTAGCGGGGGCCGCACAGATACGCAGTATTTT

j_call: TRBJ1-2
clone_size: NA
v_call: TRBV6-1
d_call: TRBD1
cdr3_aa: CASSKTGTNGYTF
cdr3_nt: TGTGCTAGCAGTAAGACAGGGACGAATGGCTACACCTTC

j_call: TRBJ1-5
clone_size: NA
v_call: TRBV5-1
d_call: TRBD1
cdr3_aa: CASSLDQGAQPQHF
cdr3_nt: TGCGCCAGCAGCTTGGATCAGGGGGCGCAACCCCAGCATTTT

j_call: TRBJ2-5
clone_size: NA
v_call: TRBV7-2
d_call: TRBD2
cdr3_aa: CASSARTSGPQETQYF
cdr3_nt: TGTGCCAGCAGCGCCCGGACTAGCGGGCCCCAAGAGACCCAGTACTTC

j_call: TRBJ1-6
clone_size: NA
v_call: TRBV6-5
d_call: NA
cdr3_aa: CASSYSQGGNSPLHF
cdr3_nt: TGTGCCAGCAGTTACTCTCAGGGAGGGAATTCACCCCTCCACTTT

j_call: TRBJ1-5
clone_size: once
v_call: TRBV12-1
d_call: NA
cdr3_aa: CASSSGQGRRYSNQPQHF
cdr3_nt: TGTGCCAGCAGCTCGGGACAGGGGCGCCGATATAGCAATCAGCCCCAGCATTTT

j_call: TRBJ2-5
clone_size: NA
v_call: TRBV9
d_call: NA
cdr3_aa: CASSASQQSGTQYF
cdr3_nt: TGTGCCAGCAGCGCAAGTCAGCAGTCGGGGACCCAGTACTTC

j_call: TRBJ2-7
clone_size: NA
v_call: TRBV6-2/TRBV6-3
d_call: NA
cdr3_aa: CASSSGVYSYEQYF
cdr3_nt: TGTGCCAGCAGCTCAGGGGTGTATTCCTACGAGCAGTACTTC

j_call: TRBJ1-3
clone_size: few
v_call: TRBV9
d_call: NA
cdr3_aa: CASSVAGAGNTIYF
cdr3_nt: TGTGCCAGCAGCGTAGCGGGGGCTGGAAACACCATATATTTT

j_call: TRBJ2-4
clone_size: few
v_call: TRBV5-1
d_call: TRBD2
cdr3_aa: CASSLAGDYNQNIQYF
cdr3_nt: TGCGCCAGCAGCTTGGCCGGGGACTATAACCAAAACATTCAGTACTTC

j_call: TRBJ1-4
clone_size: NA
v_call: TRBV27
d_call: NA
cdr3_aa: CASSLNPRGEKLFF
cdr3_nt: TGTGCCAGCAGTTTGAACCCGCGGGGTGAAAAACTGTTTTTT

j_call: TRBJ2-1
clone_size: NA
v_call: TRBV29-1
d_call: NA
cdr3_aa: CSVALASGEQFF
cdr3_nt: TGCAGCGTTGCTCTAGCTTCTGGTGAGCAGTTCTTC

j_call: TRBJ2-1
clone_size: many
v_call: TRBV20-1
d_call: NA
cdr3_aa: CSARASDRSYNEQFF
cdr3_nt: TGCAGTGCTAGAGCTTCAGACAGATCCTACAATGAGCAGTTCTTC

j_call: TRBJ1-1
clone_size: NA
v_call: TRBV6-1
d_call: NA
cdr3_aa: CASSESGNTEAFF
cdr3_nt: TGTGCCAGCAGTGAATCAGGGAATACTGAAGCTTTCTTT

j_call: TRBJ1-1
clone_size: NA
v_call: TRBV5-5
d_call: NA
cdr3_aa: CASSPDPAGNTEAFF
cdr3_nt: TGTGCCAGCAGCCCGGACCCGGCGGGGAACACTGAAGCTTTCTTT

j_call: TRBJ1-5
clone_size: NA
v_call: TRBV6-4
d_call: NA
cdr3_aa: CASMISDQNNQPQHF
cdr3_nt: TGTGCCAGCATGATTTCCGACCAGAACAATCAGCCCCAGCATTTT

j_call: TRBJ2-1
clone_size: NA
v_call: TRBV5-4
d_call: NA
cdr3_aa: CASSFASPHNEQFF
cdr3_nt: TGTGCCAGCAGCTTTGCCTCCCCACACAATGAGCAGTTCTTC

j_call: TRBJ2-5
clone_size: few
v_call: TRBV20-1
d_call: NA
cdr3_aa: CSAPRSGRVETQYF
cdr3_nt: TGCAGTGCTCCAAGATCAGGCAGGGTGGAGACCCAGTACTTC

j_call: TRBJ1-2
clone_size: few
v_call: TRBV7-3
d_call: NA
cdr3_aa: CASSLTVQQGTLYGYTF
cdr3_nt: TGTGCCAGCAGCTTAACGGTGCAACAGGGAACTCTCTATGGCTACACCTTC

j_call: TRBJ2-7
clone_size: few
v_call: TRBV6-5
d_call: NA
cdr3_aa: CASSYSAGSGYGQYF
cdr3_nt: TGTGCCAGCAGTTACTCGGCAGGGTCCGGGTATGGGCAGTACTTC

j_call: TRBJ2-7
clone_size: few
v_call: TRBV10-3
d_call: NA
cdr3_aa: CAISGGQPDEQYF
cdr3_nt: TGTGCCATCAGTGGCGGTCAGCCCGACGAGCAGTACTTC

j_call: TRBJ1-6
clone_size: NA
v_call: TRBV7-2
d_call: NA
cdr3_aa: CASCPYNSPLHF
cdr3_nt: TGTGCCAGCTGTCCCTATAATTCACCCCTCCACTTT

j_call: TRBJ2-4
clone_size: many
v_call: TRBV29-1
d_call: NA
cdr3_aa: CSVAGPSRGKNIQYF
cdr3_nt: TGCAGCGTTGCGGGACCGTCGAGGGGCAAAAACATTCAGTACTTC

j_call: TRBJ1-6
clone_size: few
v_call: TRBV12-3/TRBV12-4
d_call: NA
cdr3_aa: CASSPRVNSPLHF
cdr3_nt: TGTGCCAGCAGTCCGCGGGTAAATTCACCCCTCCACTTT

j_call: TRBJ2-5
clone_size: few
v_call: TRBV4-1
d_call: NA
cdr3_aa: CASSQDNTRQETQYF
cdr3_nt: TGCGCCAGCAGCCAAGACAATACTAGGCAAGAGACCCAGTACTTC

j_call: TRBJ2-7
clone_size: NA
v_call: TRBV6-2/TRBV6-3
d_call: NA
cdr3_aa: CASSYFSVTGSSYEQYF
cdr3_nt: TGTGCCAGCAGTTACTTTTCGGTGACAGGAAGCTCCTACGAGCAGTACTTC

j_call: TRBJ2-1
clone_size: few
v_call: TRBV20-1
d_call: NA
cdr3_aa: CSASMSNAYNEQFF
cdr3_nt: TGCAGTGCTAGTATGAGTAATGCCTACAATGAGCAGTTCTTC

j_call: TRBJ2-5
clone_size: NA
v_call: TRBV15
d_call: NA
cdr3_aa: CATSREGDQETQYF
cdr3_nt: TGTGCCACCAGCAGAGAGGGCGACCAAGAGACCCAGTACTTC

j_call: TRBJ2-1
clone_size: NA
v_call: TRBV7-2
d_call: TRBD1
cdr3_aa: CASSPRDREFHEQFF
cdr3_nt: TGTGCCAGCAGCCCCAGGGACAGGGAGTTTCATGAGCAGTTCTTC

j_call: TRBJ1-2
clone_size: NA
v_call: TRBV14
d_call: NA
cdr3_aa: CASSLQGYGYGYTF
cdr3_nt: TGTGCCAGCAGCCTTCAGGGGTACGGCTATGGCTACACCTTC

j_call: TRBJ2-2
clone_size: NA
v_call: TRBV4-3
d_call: NA
cdr3_aa: CASSSRPSGLNTGELFF
cdr3_nt: TGCGCCAGCAGCAGCCGACCTTCAGGGTTGAACACCGGGGAGCTGTTTTTT

j_call: TRBJ1-6
clone_size: few
v_call: TRBV27
d_call: NA
cdr3_aa: CASNEYGDNSPLHF
cdr3_nt: TGTGCCAGCAACGAGTACGGCGATAATTCACCCCTCCACTTT

j_call: TRBJ2-1
clone_size: few
v_call: TRBV11-2
d_call: NA
cdr3_aa: CASSLSIEQFF
cdr3_nt: TGTGCCAGCAGCTTATCCATCGAGCAGTTCTTC

j_call: TRBJ1-3
clone_size: once
v_call: TRBV2
d_call: NA
cdr3_aa: CACSDEFSGNTIYF
cdr3_nt: TGTGCCTGCAGTGATGAGTTCTCTGGAAACACCATATATTTT

j_call: TRBJ2-1
clone_size: NA
v_call: TRBV4-1
d_call: NA
cdr3_aa: CASSHPGQHNEQFF
cdr3_nt: TGCGCCAGCAGCCATCCGGGACAACACAATGAGCAGTTCTTC

j_call: TRBJ1-5
clone_size: few
v_call: TRBV27
d_call: NA
cdr3_aa: CASRAANQPQHF
cdr3_nt: TGTGCCAGCAGAGCAGCGAATCAGCCCCAGCATTTT

j_call: TRBJ2-7
clone_size: NA
v_call: TRBV7-2
d_call: NA
cdr3_aa: CASSKGLGGPSSYEQYF
cdr3_nt: TGTGCCAGCAGTAAGGGACTGGGGGGCCCTAGCTCCTACGAGCAGTACTTC

j_call: TRBJ1-5
clone_size: many
v_call: TRBV4-1
d_call: NA
cdr3_aa: CASSQEGPSNQPQHF
cdr3_nt: TGCGCCAGCAGCCAGGAAGGACCGAGCAATCAGCCCCAGCATTTT

j_call: TRBJ2-7
clone_size: NA
v_call: TRBV10-3
d_call: TRBD1
cdr3_aa: CAISEWGTEVGEQYF
cdr3_nt: TGTGCCATCAGTGAGTGGGGGACAGAGGTTGGTGAGCAGTACTTC

j_call: TRBJ1-2
clone_size: NA
v_call: TRBV5-1
d_call: TRBD1
cdr3_aa: CASSKGQGEIYGYTF
cdr3_nt: TGCGCCAGCAGCAAGGGACAGGGGGAAATATATGGCTACACCTTC

j_call: TRBJ2-1
clone_size: many
v_call: TRBV5-1
d_call: NA
cdr3_aa: CASSKTGSSYNEQFF
cdr3_nt: TGCGCCAGCAGTAAGACTGGGAGCTCCTACAATGAGCAGTTCTTC

j_call: TRBJ2-2
clone_size: NA
v_call: TRBV6-5
d_call: NA
cdr3_aa: CASSYIREQPTGELFF
cdr3_nt: TGTGCCAGCAGTTATATAAGGGAACAGCCTACCGGGGAGCTGTTTTTT